The subject of this entry is one T cell receptor beta chain. The data were obtained in a study of blood T cell repertoires in COVID-19. Study overall: The United States, Italy and Spain supplied acute and convalescent COVID-19 samples. T cells, B-cell-depleted T cells, or PBMCs supplied cDNA or gDNA.

Original analysis: Amplification of reference gene primers was used by the study to estimate nucleated cell counts. Repertoires were generated with immunoSEQ multiplex PCR, while TCRdb's copy carries only in-frame clones and drops some. That table gives V, J and clone size, and the DNA gave D and trimming. This table has more than 95,000 clones, about four fifths appearing once. The ends were cut back, 10 bases at V and 0 bases at J, with 10 bases in the middle. CDR3 length: 12 residues. Germline assignment: CDR1 MNHEY and CDR2 SVGAGI. This clonotype was sampled from a man in his fifties or sixties with acute or convalescent COVID-19. Sequenced material: peripheral blood. The J gene is TRBJ2-7, the V gene TRBV6-5; maybe TRBD1 (6 bases). DNA of the CDR3: TGTGCCATCCGGGACAACTCCTACGAGCAGTACGTC. It codes for CAIRDNSYEQYV.